A selection of T cell receptor beta chains follows, all from one sample in a study of cytomegalovirus exposure and HLA in healthy donors. The assay was immunoSEQ multiplex PCR, and TCRdb's table has in-frame clones only and misses some. The sample includes about 150,000 clones, 90% to 95% of them seen just once. The sequenced sample consisted of PBMCs. These receptors were taken from a man between 18 and 35 years old in good health and CMV-seronegative. The CDR3 runs from the conserved cysteine through the conserved F or W.

v_call: TRBV5-1
j_call: TRBJ2-7
cdr3_length: 11
cdr3_aa: CASSLDYEQYF

v_call: TRBV11-3
j_call: TRBJ2-3
cdr3_length: 15
cdr3_aa: CASSFSGSSVDTQYF

v_call: TRBV4-1
j_call: TRBJ1-2
cdr3_length: 12
cdr3_aa: CASSPGGGGYTF

v_call: TRBV4-3
j_call: TRBJ2-5
cdr3_length: 17
cdr3_aa: CASSQGLAGVVSTTQYF

v_call: TRBV2
j_call: TRBJ2-6
cdr3_length: 20
cdr3_aa: CASSETWGQGPFSGANVLTF

v_call: TRBV21-1
j_call: TRBJ1-2
cdr3_length: 14
cdr3_aa: CASSNDSSYYGYTF

v_call: TRBV5-1
j_call: TRBJ2-5
cdr3_length: 14
cdr3_aa: CASSLGTAQETQYF

v_call: TRBV6-1
j_call: TRBJ1-2
cdr3_length: 15
cdr3_aa: CASRDRDRDRSGYTF

v_call: TRBV10-3
j_call: TRBJ1-2
cdr3_length: 14
cdr3_aa: CAITPDSNSYGYTF

v_call: TRBV6-5
j_call: TRBJ1-5
cdr3_length: 13
cdr3_aa: CASSSFSNQPQHF

v_call: TRBV7-2
j_call: TRBJ2-7
cdr3_length: 14
cdr3_aa: CASSLVGGSSEQYF

v_call: TRBV7-9
j_call: TRBJ1-6
cdr3_length: 13
cdr3_aa: CASSQTYNSPLHF

v_call: TRBV30
j_call: TRBJ1-2
cdr3_length: 16
cdr3_aa: CAWLGFIQGGNYGYTF

v_call: TRBV2
j_call: TRBJ1-1
cdr3_length: 13
cdr3_aa: CASSEPGLYEAFF

v_call: TRBV6-6
j_call: TRBJ1-1
cdr3_length: 15
cdr3_aa: CASHPSGTGGDEAFF

v_call: TRBV4-1
j_call: TRBJ1-5
cdr3_length: 15
cdr3_aa: CASSQVQGSSLPQHF

v_call: TRBV6-5
j_call: TRBJ1-5
cdr3_length: 14
cdr3_aa: CASSRQGANQPQHF

v_call: TRBV5-1
j_call: TRBJ2-1
cdr3_length: 16
cdr3_aa: CASSLLTGGIYNEQFF

v_call: TRBV7-3
j_call: TRBJ2-7
cdr3_length: 19
cdr3_aa: CASSLTRMRGNGRAYEQYF

v_call: TRBV5-1
j_call: TRBJ1-4
cdr3_length: 15
cdr3_aa: CASSPRGSSNEKLFF

v_call: TRBV18
j_call: TRBJ2-5
cdr3_length: 13
cdr3_aa: CASSPPAAETQYF

v_call: TRBV11-2
j_call: TRBJ2-4
cdr3_length: 15
cdr3_aa: CASSLGGLAKNIQYF

v_call: TRBV4-1
j_call: TRBJ2-3
cdr3_length: 15
cdr3_aa: CASSPDRVLTDTQYF

v_call: TRBV2
j_call: TRBJ1-5
cdr3_length: 15
cdr3_aa: CASSVGRASNQPQHF

v_call: TRBV28
j_call: TRBJ1-2
cdr3_length: 14
cdr3_aa: CASSLPARNYGYTF

v_call: TRBV6-5
j_call: TRBJ2-1
cdr3_length: 15
cdr3_aa: CASSHHRGRDNEQFF

v_call: TRBV10-3
j_call: TRBJ1-5
cdr3_length: 19
cdr3_aa: CAISESGGQGLISNQPQHF

v_call: TRBV14
j_call: TRBJ2-1
cdr3_length: 15
cdr3_aa: CASSQGWGGRNEQFF

v_call: TRBV10-1
j_call: TRBJ2-1
cdr3_length: 16
cdr3_aa: CASSESPGQGRNEQFF

v_call: TRBV7-9
j_call: TRBJ2-1
cdr3_length: 18
cdr3_aa: CASSLDFGLAGVKNEQFF

v_call: TRBV19
j_call: TRBJ2-2
cdr3_length: 17
cdr3_aa: CASSPWTSGRAAGELFF

v_call: TRBV6-1
j_call: TRBJ1-5
cdr3_length: 15
cdr3_aa: CASSENRDSNQPQHF

v_call: TRBV29-1
j_call: TRBJ1-1
cdr3_length: 12
cdr3_aa: CSGQGMNTEAFF

v_call: TRBV11-3
j_call: TRBJ2-1
cdr3_length: 15
cdr3_aa: CASSLGSSRVNEQFF

v_call: TRBV5-8
j_call: TRBJ1-5
cdr3_length: 15
cdr3_aa: CASSLMALSNQPQHF

v_call: TRBV6-1
j_call: TRBJ2-7
cdr3_length: 14
cdr3_aa: CASSAGTGIYEQYF

v_call: TRBV6-5
j_call: TRBJ1-5
cdr3_length: 15
cdr3_aa: CASSYSTTGNQPQHF